The 27 T cell receptor beta chains reported below all come from one sample, sequenced in a study of T-cell memory formation after mild COVID-19. MiXCR was run by TCRdb on the 5' RACE reads, yielding one entry per CDR3 protein. Here the sample spans more than 450,000 distinct CDR3 sequences, more than 15% being singletons. The sample taken for sequencing was PBMCs or a T cell subset sorted from them (not recorded which). Every receptor here comes from an adult woman who had mild COVID-19 (a few samples of this study predate the infection). Cell type and time point are not known.

This chain connects TRBV9 to TRBJ1-2, with 11 positions matching TRBD1. Trimming cost V 3 bases and J 4 bases; bases outside gene matches: 8. CDR1 and CDR2 (germline): SGDLS, YYNGEE. The CDR3 length is 16 residues. Here the CDR3 reads CASSETGQGAVYGYTF. The CDR3 DNA is TGTGCCAGCAGCGAGACAGGACAGGGGGCAGTCTATGGCTACACCTTC.

This clonotype has just a few counts. The rearrangement joins TRBV7-2 to TRBJ2-2; possible D gene TRBD1, 6 bases. V was trimmed by 5 bases and J by 3 bases, leaving 13 bases between them. CDR1 and CDR2 from the germline V gene are SGHTA and FQGNSA. This CDR3 has 15 residues. The CDR3 loop reads CASSAQGMYTGELFF. The CDR3 coding sequence is TGTGCCAGCAGCGCACAGGGCATGTACACCGGGGAGCTGTTTTTT.

This clonotype was recorded a few times. V is TRBV18 and J is TRBJ2-3, with no clear D. The ends were cut back, 0 bases at V and 1 base at J, with 11 bases in the middle. CDR3 length equals 16 residues. Germline-derived CDR1 and CDR2 are KGHSH and LQKENI. CDR3 in amino acids: CASSPPGLAGTDTQYF. The DNA of the CDR3 is TGTGCCAGCTCACCACCGGGCTTGGCGGGCACAGATACGCAGTATTTT.

This rearrangement joins TRBV5-6 to TRBJ2-1; D not certain. Germline CDR1 SGHDT, CDR2 YYEEEE. The CDR3 has 14 residues. Trimming stripped 0 bases from V and 2 bases from J, with 6 bases between. CDR3 in amino acids: CASSLAPPYNEQFF. The CDR3 DNA is TGTGCCAGCAGCTTGGCACCGCCCTACAATGAGCAGTTCTTC.

This clonotype was recorded a few times. This chain joins TRBV20-1 and TRBJ1-2; D unclear. The CDR3 runs 14 residues. The V gene's germline CDR1 is DFQATT and CDR2 SNEGSKA (reference sequence). V shed 3 bases and J shed 3 bases, with 14 bases lying between them. CDR3 loop: CSASQTGEDYGYTF. In DNA, the CDR3 is TGCAGTGCTAGCCAAACGGGCGAAGACTATGGCTACACCTTC.

CDR3 region: CAISESSPQGLPSLGHEQFF. CDR3 nucleotide sequence: TGTGCCATCAGTGAGTCGTCGCCCCAGGGACTCCCCTCTTTAGGCCATGAGCAGTTCTTC. The chain recombines TRBV10-3 with TRBJ2-1; maybe TRBD2 (6 bases). The CDR3 is 20 amino acids. Per germline, CDR1 ENHRY and CDR2 SYGVKD. V lost 0 bases, J lost 8 bases, and 29 bases lay in between.

This chain connects TRBV11-2 to TRBJ2-1; D tentatively reads TRBD1 or TRBD2 (5 bases each). The CDR3 totals 16 residues. Germline lookup yields CDR1 SGHAT and CDR2 FQNNGV. V dropped 5 bases and J dropped 0 bases, with 14 bases sitting between them. The CDR3 is CASSHGAVSSYNEQFF. As DNA, the CDR3 is TGTGCCAGCAGCCACGGGGCGGTGAGCTCCTACAATGAGCAGTTCTTC.

The chain combines TRBV7-9 with TRBJ1-2, with 11 bases fitting TRBD1. CDR3 length equals 16 residues. V shed 3 bases, J shed 4 bases, and the junction held 7 bases outside the gene matches. Germline V gene sequence: CDR1 SEHNR, CDR2 FQNEAQ (reference sequence). Written as DNA, the CDR3 is TGTGCCAGCAGCTTCTCCCGGACAGGGGGCTTCTATGGCTACACCTTC. Translating gives CASSFSRTGGFYGYTF.

Only a few counts were recorded for this clonotype. This sequence joins TRBV6-2 or TRBV6-3 and TRBJ2-7; TRBD1 matches at 9 bases. The CDR3 length is 13 residues. In germline, CDR1 is MNHEY, CDR2 SVGEGT. Losses at the gene ends were 10 bases for V and 4 bases for J; bases not matched to a gene: 8. For the CDR3, the DNA is TGTGCCACCAGGGACAGGGCGGGATACGAGCAGTACTTC. As protein: CATRDRAGYEQYF.

The J gene is TRBJ2-1, the V gene TRBV6-2 or TRBV6-3, with 9 nucleotides matching TRBD1. The J segment lost 1 base and the V segment lost 3 bases, leaving 1 base of the junction unmatched. Germline-derived CDR1 and CDR2 are MNHEY and SVGEGT. CDR3 length: 15 amino acids. CDR3 nucleotide sequence: TGTGCCAGCAGTTATGGACAGGGGTCCTACAATGAGCAGTTCTTC. It yields the protein CASSYGQGSYNEQFF.

In its sample, this clonotype was seen a few times. The V gene is TRBV21-1, the J gene TRBJ2-1; the table's D call TRBD2 went unverified against the DNA. TRBV21-1 is a pseudogene. The CDR3 is made up of 12 amino acids. This CDR3 reads CARDGHYNEQFF. CDR3 nucleotides: TGTGCCAGGGACGGCCACTACAATGAGCAGTTCTTC.

This clonotype was seen at least ten times. The V and J genes are TRBV5-1 and TRBJ2-2; D perhaps matches TRBD1 (6 bases). The CDR3 sequence is 14 residues long. Germline loops: CDR1 SGHRS, CDR2 YFSETQ. Trimming left V 4 bases short and J 0 bases short, with 7 bases between. The CDR3 spells CASSRDTNTGELFF. DNA for the CDR3: TGCGCCAGCAGCCGGGACACGAACACCGGGGAGCTGTTTTTT. The whole variable domain, remainder taken from reference TRBV5-1 and TRBJ2-2, is KAGVTQTPRYLIKTRGQQVTLSCSPISGHRSVSWYQQTPGQGLQFLFEYFSETQRNKGNFPGRFSGRQFSNSRSEMNVSTLELGDSALYLCASSRDTNTGELFFGEGSRLTVL.

The chain combines TRBV7-9 with TRBJ2-5; D is unclear. The CDR3 consists of 14 residues. V lost 1 base to trimming and J lost 3 bases, with 9 bases between them. Germline CDR1 and CDR2: SEHNR and FQNEAQ (reference sequence). CDR3 nucleotides: TGTGCCAGCAGCTTAGAGGATGGGGAAGAGACCCAGTACTTC. Protein product: CASSLEDGEETQYF.

The gene calls are TRBV20-1 and TRBJ1-2, with D possibly matching TRBD1 (5 bases). CDR1 and CDR2 (germline): DFQATT, SNEGSKA (reference sequence). The CDR3 is 14 amino acids. V was trimmed by 6 bases and J by 5 bases, leaving 19 bases between them. DNA of the CDR3: TGCAGTGCCCTGGGACCAGGGCATGGGTATGGCTACACCTTC. Translation: CSALGPGHGYGYTF.

Only a few counts were recorded for this clonotype. V gene TRBV6-5 combines with J gene TRBJ2-5; perhaps TRBD1 as D (5 bases). The CDR3 sequence is 15 residues long. Trimming left V 6 bases short and J 4 bases short, with 18 bases between. Germline values: CDR1 MNHEY, CDR2 SVGAGI. CDR3 residues: CASSPSGLPRETQYF. The CDR3 region has the DNA TGTGCCAGCAGCCCTTCAGGGTTACCGAGAGAGACCCAGTACTTC.

The chain is built from TRBV7-2 and TRBJ1-2, with a weak D call TRBD1 (5 bases). Germline V gene data show CDR1 as SGHTA and CDR2 as FQGNSA. The germline V and J ends were trimmed by 6 bases and 4 bases, with 15 bases remaining between them. CDR3 size: 14 residues. The CDR3 coding sequence is TGTGCCAGCAGGTCCGGGACGGGAGGCTATGGCTACACCTTC. It specifies CASRSGTGGYGYTF.

V gene TRBV12-3 or TRBV12-4 combines with J gene TRBJ2-1; TRBD1 matches at 10 bases. The CDR3 sequence is 15 residues long. V trimming: 8 bases; J trimming: 4 bases; junction bases outside the gene matches: 8. In nucleotides, the CDR3 is TGTGCCAGCCGCCGTTCGGGACAGGGGTACAATGAGCAGTTCTTC. Translation gives CASRRSGQGYNEQFF.

The chain employs TRBV3-1 and TRBJ1-6; 7 bases line up with TRBD1. Trimming at V came to 6 bases and at J to 11 bases, leaving 7 bases not matched to a gene. The CDR3 totals 13 residues. The germline V gene has CDR1 LGHDT and CDR2 YNNKEL (reference sequence). This CDR3 is CASSLTGAAPLHF. CDR3 sequence (DNA): TGTGCCAGCAGTTTAACAGGGGCGGCACCCCTCCACTTT.

The chain is built from TRBV20-1 and TRBJ2-1, with TRBD2 identical over 8 bases. Trimming cost V 6 bases and J 3 bases; bases outside gene matches: 13. Germline V gene lookup returns CDR1 DFQATT and CDR2 SNEGSKA (reference sequence). This CDR3 is 16 amino acids long. The CDR3 DNA reads TGCAGTGCCCCGACTGTAACCCTAGCGGGCTACAATGAGCAGTTCTTC. Translation gives CSAPTVTLAGYNEQFF.

This clonotype was found a few times. The rearrangement links TRBV7-9 to TRBJ2-3; D may be TRBD1 or TRBD2 (5 bases each). CDR1 is SEHNR, CDR2 FQNEAQ, per germline (reference sequence). The CDR3 has 16 residues. The V and J ends lost 4 bases and 0 bases respectively, with 14 bases between them. The CDR3 nucleotides are TGTGCCAGCAGCTCTCCGTGGGGGACCAGCACAGATACGCAGTATTTT. It specifies CASSSPWGTSTDTQYF.

The J gene is TRBJ2-5, the V gene TRBV5-8; 9 nucleotides match TRBD1. V shed 4 bases and J 2 bases; nucleotides not matched to a gene: 6. CDR1 is SGHTS and CDR2 is YDEGEE in the germline V gene. This CDR3 comprises 15 residues. The CDR3 sequence is CASSLKGTGQETQYF. The CDR3 DNA follows: TGTGCCAGCAGCCTGAAGGGGACAGGGCAAGAGACCCAGTACTTC.

The gene calls are TRBV9 and TRBJ2-4, with 7 bases lining up with TRBD2. Germline values: CDR1 SGDLS, CDR2 YYNGEE. This CDR3 has 14 residues. Trimming cost V 0 bases and J 6 bases; bases outside gene matches: 3. The CDR3 DNA reads as TGTGCCAGCAGCGTAGTGGAGCGGGGAAACATTCAGTACTTC. It codes for CASSVVERGNIQYF.

This clonotype was detected only a few times. The chain has TRBV11-1 and TRBJ1-1, with TRBD1 matching 11 bases. The V and J ends lost 5 bases and 7 bases, in that order; junction bases with no gene match: 3. Per germline, CDR1 SGHAT and CDR2 FQDESV (reference sequence). The CDR3 totals 13 residues. Here the CDR3 reads CASSRDRGYEAFF. The CDR3 DNA is TGTGCCAGCAGCCGGGACAGGGGGTATGAAGCTTTCTTT. The entire variable domain, with the rest obtained from reference TRBV11-1 and TRBJ1-1, is as follows: EAEVAQSPRYKITEKSQAVAFWCDPISGHATLYWYRQILGQGPELLVQFQDESVVDDSQLPKDRFSAERLKGVDSTLKIQPAELGDSAMYLCASSRDRGYEAFFGQGTRLTVV.

The table lists this clonotype with a few counts. The J gene is TRBJ1-5, the V gene TRBV24-1; no definite D call. This CDR3 region has 12 residues. The germline CDR1 and CDR2 sequences are KGHDR and SFDVKD. Trimming took off 3 bases at V and 6 bases at J, with 5 bases between the two ends. This CDR3 reads CATSDTGQPQHF. DNA for the CDR3: TGTGCCACCAGTGATACGGGTCAGCCCCAGCATTTT.

The chain couples TRBV3-1 to TRBJ2-7; D is possibly TRBD2 (6 bases). From germline, CDR1 is LGHDT and CDR2 YNNKEL (reference sequence). CDR3 length equals 15 residues. The V end was cut by 3 bases, the J end by 2 bases, with 14 bases between. DNA of the CDR3: TGTGCCAGCAGCCAGGCTTCCGCGGGACCCTACGAGCAGTACTTC. Translation: CASSQASAGPYEQYF.

The rearrangement joins TRBV7-9 to TRBJ1-1; D unresolved. Deletions cut 7 bases from V and 7 bases from J, with 10 bases between. The germline V gene has CDR1 SEHNR and CDR2 FQNEAQ (reference sequence). The CDR3 is 11 residues long. CDR3 sequence reads: CASTKEVEAFF. CDR3 in DNA: TGTGCCAGCACCAAAGAGGTTGAAGCTTTCTTT.

The gene calls are TRBV5-1 and TRBJ2-1, with 8 bases matching TRBD2. The CDR3 is made up of 15 amino acids. With V trimmed by 6 bases and J by 1 base, 6 bases remained unmatched. Germline CDR1 is SGHRS and CDR2 is YFSETQ. CDR3 region: CASTPGGGSYNEQFF. The CDR3 nucleotides read TGCGCCAGCACCCCGGGGGGGGGTTCCTACAATGAGCAGTTCTTC.